The 27 T cell receptor beta chains reported below all come from one sample, sequenced in a study of PD-1 blockade in classical Hodgkin lymphoma. Here immunoSEQ multiplex PCR was the method, and the copy in TCRdb shows in-frame clones only, minus some. The table includes roughly 92,000 clones, approximately 92% detected once. Every single patient, without exception, relapsed after autologous stem cell transplantation, and brentuximab vedotin exposure varied. The specimen was peripheral blood mononuclear cells (PBMCs), collected at baseline. These receptors were collected from a human donor with classical Hodgkin lymphoma.

The chain is built from TRBV5-1 and TRBJ1-2; weak D call: TRBD1 (5 bases). CDR1 is SGHRS and CDR2 is YFSETQ in the germline V gene. Trimming cost V 0 bases and J 7 bases, with 16 bases left between them. The CDR3 runs to 15 residues. CDR3 loop: CASSLETGGVGGYTF. DNA of the CDR3: TGCGCCAGCAGCTTGGAAACGGGAGGGGTTGGTGGCTACACCTTC.

The chain carries TRBV6-6 and TRBJ1-1; perhaps TRBD1 as D (6 bases). Germline V CDR1 and CDR2: MNHNY, SVGAGI (reference sequence). CDR3 length: 14 amino acids. Trimming shortened V by 1 base and J by 5 bases, and 11 bases separated the two germline ends. The CDR3 coding sequence is TGTGCCAGCAGTTACTATAGCAGGGGTACTGAAGCTTTCTTT. Translating gives CASSYYSRGTEAFF.

This clone was observed a single time. The rearrangement links TRBV15 to TRBJ1-2, with TRBD1 as a possible D gene (5 bases). The CDR3 is 13 amino acids. Trimming took off 0 bases at V and 8 bases at J, with 10 bases between the two ends. Germline CDR1 is LNHNV and CDR2 is YYDKDF (reference sequence). CDR3: CATSREPGIGYTF. The CDR3 DNA is TGTGCCACCAGCAGAGAACCAGGGATCGGCTACACCTTC.

The J gene is TRBJ1-1, the V gene TRBV25-1, with a weak D call TRBD1 (5 bases). The CDR3 contains 14 residues. The germline V gene encodes CDR1 MGHDK and CDR2 SYGVNS. V lost 4 bases and J 4 bases, leaving 13 bases between the germline ends. CDR3 in amino acids: CASSAIGAVTEAFF. The CDR3 DNA reads as TGTGCCAGCAGTGCGATCGGGGCAGTCACTGAAGCTTTCTTT.

The chain combines TRBV10-3 with TRBJ2-3; D is unclear. The V end was cut by 9 bases, the J end by 1 base, with 14 bases between. Germline assignment: CDR1 ENHRY and CDR2 SYGVKD. The CDR3 length is 14 residues. CDR3 sequence (DNA): TGTGCCATTGCCACCCTCGGACGCACAGATACGCAGTATTTT. Encoded protein: CAIATLGRTDTQYF.

The rearrangement uses TRBV19 and TRBJ2-7; tentatively, D is TRBD2 (7 bases). V shed 3 bases and J shed 6 bases, with 12 bases lying between them. Germline loops: CDR1 LNHDA, CDR2 SQIVND (reference sequence). The CDR3 spans 13 residues. The CDR3 protein is CASSIWGGSEQYF. The CDR3 DNA follows: TGTGCCAGTAGTATTTGGGGGGGCTCCGAGCAGTACTTC.

This rearrangement joins TRBV19 to TRBJ2-1; D perhaps matches TRBD2 (6 bases). The CDR3 has 14 amino acids. V was trimmed by 7 bases and J by 0 bases, leaving 10 bases between them. CDR1 and CDR2 (germline): LNHDA, SQIVND (reference sequence). The CDR3 bases are TGTGCCAGTAAAATAGCGGCCTCCTACAATGAGCAGTTCTTC. Translating gives CASKIAASYNEQFF.

This chain uses TRBV5-4 with TRBJ2-5; 10 bases line up with TRBD1. The germline CDR1 and CDR2 sequences are SGHNT and YYREEE (reference sequence). The ends lost 4 bases at V and 4 bases at J; junction bases unmatched: 7. The CDR3 has 15 residues. In nucleotides, the CDR3 is TGTGCCAGCAGCCCCCGGGACAGGGGAAGAGAGACCCAGTACTTC. Amino acid sequence: CASSPRDRGRETQYF.

This chain joins TRBV5-4 and TRBJ2-7; 7 bases map to TRBD1. Germline assignment: CDR1 SGHNT and CDR2 YYREEE (reference sequence). The CDR3 contains 13 residues. Losses at the gene ends were 3 bases for V and 7 bases for J; bases not matched to a gene: 7. The CDR3 DNA is TGTGCCAGCAGCTCGGGACAGCTCTGGGAGCAGTACTTC. Protein sequence: CASSSGQLWEQYF.

As DNA, the CDR3 is TGTGCCAGCAGCCTAAAGTCTGGGTTGGGGGCCAACGTCCTGACTTTC. Residues: CASSLKSGLGANVLTF. This rearrangement joins TRBV9 to TRBJ2-6; no definite D call. The CDR3 spans 16 residues. Per the germline V gene, CDR1 is SGDLS and CDR2 is YYNGEE. Trimming took 4 bases from V and 4 from J, leaving 15 bases between them.

J is TRBJ2-7 and V is TRBV4-1; TRBD1 matches 8 bases. With 1 base clipped from V and 6 bases from J, the junction kept 2 bases outside the gene matches. The V gene's germline CDR1 is MGHRA and CDR2 YSYEKL. This CDR3 is built from 13 residues. The CDR3: CASSQGQGSEQYF. The CDR3, as DNA: TGCGCCAGCAGCCAAGGACAGGGGTCCGAGCAGTACTTC.

This chain uses TRBV6-1 with TRBJ2-2, with a possible D match to TRBD1 (6 bases). The CDR3 runs 15 residues. CDR1 is MNHNS, CDR2 SASEGT, per germline. V shed 5 bases and J shed 5 bases, with 15 bases lying between them. CDR3 protein: CASSPTGLETGELFF. CDR3 bases: TGTGCCAGCAGTCCGACAGGACTGGAGACCGGGGAGCTGTTTTTT.

The chain recombines TRBV7-9 with TRBJ1-2; a possible D gene is TRBD1 (5 bases). Germline CDR1 and CDR2: SEHNR and FQNEAQ (reference sequence). The CDR3 spans 12 residues. V was pared by 5 bases and J by 5 bases, with 9 bases between. CDR3 nucleotides: TGTGCCAGCAGCCGCGACAGTTATGGCTACACCTTC. Encoded protein: CASSRDSYGYTF.

This chain uses TRBV6-1 with TRBJ2-4; possibly TRBD2 for D (9 bases). CDR1 and CDR2 (germline): MNHNS, SASEGT. The ends were cut back, 3 bases at V and 8 bases at J, with 20 bases in the middle. The CDR3 covers 16 residues. The DNA of the CDR3 is TGTGCCAGCAGTGACGACGGACAGGGCGGGAGGGACATTCAGTACTTC. It encodes CASSDDGQGGRDIQYF.

This chain uses TRBV9 with TRBJ1-2, with D unclear. Trimming cost V 0 bases and J 5 bases, with 11 bases left between them. The CDR3 runs 14 residues. Germline CDR1 reads SGDLS; CDR2 reads YYNGEE. This CDR3 is CASSVDVDAYGYTF. The CDR3 DNA reads as TGTGCCAGCAGCGTAGACGTAGACGCATATGGCTACACCTTC.

This chain links TRBV5-8 with TRBJ1-2; D possibly corresponds to TRBD1 (6 bases). The CDR3 spans 16 residues. Germline V CDR1 and CDR2: SGHTS, YDEGEE. Trimming pared 4 bases from V and 0 bases from J, leaving 16 bases between. CDR3 coding DNA: TGTGCCAGCAGCCTCGGACAGCTTCAAGCTAACTATGGCTACACCTTC. It translates to CASSLGQLQANYGYTF.

The chain couples TRBV6-1 to TRBJ2-7; 9 bases are a match to TRBD1. The CDR3 extends over 15 amino acids. CDR1 MNHNS and CDR2 SASEGT come from the germline V gene. V lost 2 bases and J lost 2; bases outside the gene matches: 4. CDR3 nucleotide sequence: TGTGCCAGCAGTGAATATGGGACAGGGACCTACGAGCAGTACTTC. Protein product: CASSEYGTGTYEQYF.

The chain is built from TRBV6-1 and TRBJ2-7; D unresolved. This CDR3 has 15 amino acids. Trimming shortened V by 4 bases and J by 2 bases, and 15 bases separated the two germline ends. Germline V gene lookup returns CDR1 MNHNS and CDR2 SASEGT. The chain's CDR3 is CASSGAPYPPYEQYF. The CDR3 region has the DNA TGTGCCAGCAGTGGGGCTCCGTACCCCCCCTACGAGCAGTACTTC.

The genes are TRBV28 and TRBJ2-5; D not resolved. CDR1 and CDR2 from the germline V gene are MDHEN and SYDVKM. This CDR3 contains 14 residues. The V end was cut by 6 bases, the J end by 2 bases, with 13 bases between. The CDR3 protein is CASSPQTYQETQYF. The CDR3 DNA reads as TGTGCCAGCAGCCCGCAGACATATCAAGAGACCCAGTACTTC.

CDR3 protein: CASSLTLTSGISLGSYNEQFF. In DNA, the CDR3 is TGTGCCAGCAGCCTAACCCTGACTAGCGGGATAAGCCTCGGGTCCTACAATGAGCAGTTCTTC. This sequence joins TRBV9 and TRBJ2-1; 11 bases agree with TRBD2. J was trimmed by 1 base and V by 4 bases; bases with no gene match: 19. CDR1 and CDR2 (germline): SGDLS, YYNGEE. CDR3 length: 21 residues. The full variable domain, with the rest looked up from reference TRBV9 and TRBJ2-1, is DSGVTQTPKHLITATGQRVTLRCSPRSGDLSVYWYQQSLDQGLQFLIQYYNGEERAKGNILERFSAQQFPDLHSELNLSSLELGDSALYFCASSLTLTSGISLGSYNEQFFGPGTRLTVL.

The rearrangement links TRBV7-2 to TRBJ1-5, with D possibly matching TRBD1 (6 bases). The CDR3 is made up of 18 amino acids. Germline CDR1 reads SGHTA; CDR2 reads FQGNSA. V dropped 5 bases and J dropped 2 bases, with 22 bases sitting between them. The CDR3 DNA reads as TGTGCCAGCAGCCCAAATGGGGCACAGGGTCAAGGCAATCAGCCCCAGCATTTT. Translated, it gives CASSPNGAQGQGNQPQHF.

The chain joins TRBV5-1 to TRBJ2-7; 11 positions match TRBD1. The junction had 5 bases not matched to a gene; V was cut back by 0 bases and J by 6 bases. This CDR3 has 15 residues. Germline CDR1 SGHRS, CDR2 YFSETQ. The CDR3 DNA reads TGCGCCAGCAGCTTGGGGACAGGGGGCGTCCCCGAGCAGTACTTC. Its translation: CASSLGTGGVPEQYF.

This clone was detected once. This sequence joins TRBV6-5 and TRBJ2-5; 11 bases line up with TRBD2. The CDR3 length is 14 residues. With 5 bases clipped from V and 4 bases from J, the junction kept 3 bases outside the gene matches. CDR1 and CDR2 (germline): MNHEY, SVGAGI. CDR3 sequence: CASSRLAGGETQYF. The CDR3 DNA is TGTGCCAGCAGTCGTCTAGCGGGAGGAGAGACCCAGTACTTC.

The chain recombines TRBV5-1 with TRBJ2-5; 9 positions agree with TRBD2. The CDR3 loop spans 16 amino acids. Germline V gene sequence: CDR1 SGHRS, CDR2 YFSETQ. Trimming took 1 base from V and 5 from J; bases not matched to a gene: 9. The CDR3 protein is CASSLMVAGVQETQYF. The CDR3 nucleotides read TGCGCCAGCAGCTTGATGGTAGCGGGAGTTCAGGAGACCCAGTACTTC.

The chain has TRBV9 and TRBJ1-1; 9 nucleotides line up with TRBD1. Germline V gene lookup returns CDR1 SGDLS and CDR2 YYNGEE. Losses at the gene ends were 5 bases for V and 1 base for J; bases not matched to a gene: 9. CDR3 length: 16 amino acids. The CDR3 loop reads CASRGRDREGNTEAFF. The CDR3 DNA reads TGTGCCAGCAGGGGCCGGGACAGGGAGGGGAACACTGAAGCTTTCTTT. Complete variable domain (other parts from reference TRBV9 and TRBJ1-1): DSGVTQTPKHLITATGQRVTLRCSPRSGDLSVYWYQQSLDQGLQFLIQYYNGEERAKGNILERFSAQQFPDLHSELNLSSLELGDSALYFCASRGRDREGNTEAFFGQGTRLTVV.

The chain employs TRBV5-1 and TRBJ1-4; D gene unclear. The V gene's germline CDR1 is SGHRS and CDR2 YFSETQ. Trimming took 0 bases from V and 4 from J, leaving 16 bases between them. This CDR3 has 17 residues. CDR3 sequence: CASSLEAGSPDNEKLFF. The DNA of the CDR3 is TGCGCCAGCAGCTTGGAAGCTGGCTCTCCAGATAATGAAAAACTGTTTTTT.

The genes are TRBV19 and TRBJ2-3; perhaps TRBD2 as D (5 bases). Germline V lookup: CDR1 LNHDA, CDR2 SQIVND (reference sequence). The CDR3 is 15 residues long. With 3 bases removed from V and 2 bases from J, the gap between germline ends came to 12 bases. CDR3 residues: CASSIASGDTDTQYF. The CDR3 DNA sequence: TGTGCCAGTAGTATTGCGAGCGGTGACACAGATACGCAGTATTTT.